This T cell receptor (beta chain) came from a study of CD8+ T cells in alopecia areata. About the research overall: Treated individuals took tofacitinib by mouth, 5 to 10 mg twice daily. Study outcomes and limitations: On tofacitinib, scalp clonality and expanded CD8+ clones among top 100 fell significantly. A single nonresponder leaves the baseline CD8+ expansion link to response uncertain.

Germline V gene lookup returns CDR1 SGHRS and CDR2 YFSETQ. The V and J ends lost 4 bases and 3 bases respectively, with 8 bases between them. The CDR3 is 12 residues long. cDNA serving as the sequencing template came from extracted, reverse transcribed RNA. Profiled with immunoSEQ multiplex PCR; TCRdb holds only in-frame clones, not every one. The sample consists of approximately 200,000 clones, roughly 44% of them appearing once. This clone occurred a few times. The antigen is undetermined. Treatment in this sample: oral pan-JAK inhibitor, 5-10 mg twice daily. Sorting from PBMCs produced CD4+ and CD8+ T cells.

The chain recombines TRBV5-1 with TRBJ2-7; no clear D gene. The sequence came from a human donor with alopecia areata. Sequences were derived from CD4+ T cells sorted from blood, sampled at approximately week 36, from a patient treated with tofacitinib. In nucleotides, the CDR3 is TGCGCCAGCAGCCAAAATGTCTACGAGCAGTACTTC. This codes for CASSQNVYEQYF.